One sample yielded the 16 T cell receptor beta chains listed below, sequenced in a study of blood T cell repertoires in COVID-19. Assay: immunoSEQ multiplex PCR; the TCRdb copy retains only in-frame clones and omits some. This table holds 85,000 to 130,000 clones, around nine tenths found once. Sequenced: peripheral blood. Receptor source: a human donor in a cohort sampled during active COVID-19.

This chain connects TRBV30 to TRBJ2-1; D may be TRBD2 (5 bases). The CDR3 is 14 amino acids. Germline V gene sequence: CDR1 GTSNPN, CDR2 SVGIG (reference sequence). Trimming left V 0 bases short and J 6 bases short, with 12 bases between. The CDR3 coding sequence is TGTGCCTGGAGTGTAGGAGGTCGTCTCAATGAGCAGTTCTTC. Its translation is CAWSVGGRLNEQFF.

V gene TRBV4-1 combines with J gene TRBJ1-5, with D possibly matching TRBD1 (5 bases). Trimming pared 0 bases from V and 6 bases from J, leaving 15 bases between. Per germline, CDR1 MGHRA and CDR2 YSYEKL. The CDR3 spans 16 residues. The CDR3 region has the DNA TGCGCCAGCAGCCAAGAAAGGGGCTCCGGGGGTCAGCCCCAGCATTTT. Encoded protein: CASSQERGSGGQPQHF.

The chain joins TRBV6-6 to TRBJ2-7; the match to TRBD2 covers 8 bases. The length of the CDR3 is 16 residues. V gave up 2 bases and J gave up 7 bases; unmatched junction bases: 13. Germline CDR1 and CDR2: MNHNY and SVGAGI (reference sequence). The CDR3 nucleotides are TGTGCCAGCAGTTACCGGGGGGGAAGGCCGAGCGGAGAGCAGTACTTC. Translation: CASSYRGGRPSGEQYF.

V gene TRBV29-1 combines with J gene TRBJ2-2, with D perhaps matching TRBD1 (5 bases). Germline values: CDR1 SQVTM, CDR2 ANQGSEA. The CDR3 has 14 amino acids. The V gene lost 3 bases and the J gene lost 3 bases, with 11 bases spanning the gap. This CDR3 is CSVESQGYTGELFF. CDR3 nucleotides: TGCAGCGTTGAGTCCCAGGGCTACACCGGGGAGCTGTTTTTT.

This chain links TRBV19 with TRBJ1-1; 7 positions match TRBD1. This CDR3 is built from 15 residues. The junction had 17 bases not matched to a gene; V was cut back by 5 bases and J by 11 bases. Germline CDR1 and CDR2: LNHDA and SQIVND (reference sequence). The CDR3, as DNA: TGTGCCAGTAGTCCATCGCCGGACAGGCTTTGGGGGGCTTTCTTT. This translates into CASSPSPDRLWGAFF.

The chain employs TRBV6-5 and TRBJ1-6, with no clear D. The V and J ends lost 4 bases and 9 bases respectively, with 13 bases between them. This CDR3 is built from 14 residues. Germline V lookup: CDR1 MNHEY, CDR2 SVGAGI. CDR3: CASSSAGGLSPLHF. The CDR3 DNA reads TGTGCCAGCAGTTCGGCGGGAGGTCTTTCACCCCTCCACTTT.

V usage is TRBV5-1 and J usage is TRBJ1-6, with unresolved D. CDR1 SGHRS and CDR2 YFSETQ come from the germline V gene. V was shortened by 0 bases and J by 10 bases, with 20 bases between the two germline ends. There are 17 residues in the CDR3. This chain's CDR3 is CASSLVWTPGLESPLHF. The DNA of the CDR3 is TGCGCCAGCAGCTTGGTGTGGACGCCGGGGTTGGAGTCACCCCTCCACTTT. The variable domain in full, with the rest retrieved from reference TRBV5-1 and TRBJ1-6, is KAGVTQTPRYLIKTRGQQVTLSCSPISGHRSVSWYQQTPGQGLQFLFEYFSETQRNKGNFPGRFSGRQFSNSRSEMNVSTLELGDSALYLCASSLVWTPGLESPLHFGNGTRLTVT.

The chain is built from TRBV10-3 and TRBJ2-1; 7 nucleotides line up with TRBD1. Germline V lookup: CDR1 ENHRY, CDR2 SYGVKD. The V and J ends lost 6 bases and 0 bases, in that order; junction bases with no gene match: 2. The CDR3 consists of 14 residues. The DNA for the CDR3 is TGTGCCATCAGAGGACAGGTCTCCTACAATGAGCAGTTCTTC. It is translated as CAIRGQVSYNEQFF.

V and J are TRBV5-4 and TRBJ1-1; perhaps TRBD1 as D (5 bases). In germline, CDR1 is SGHNT, CDR2 YYREEE (reference sequence). Trimming took 5 bases from V and 4 from J, leaving 21 bases between them. This CDR3 contains 16 residues. CDR3 sequence (DNA): TGTGCCAGCAGACCCCTCTGGGATTCCGGGGGCACTGAAGCTTTCTTT. It encodes CASRPLWDSGGTEAFF.

CDR3: CASSVDRQPNQPQHF. DNA for the CDR3: TGTGCCAGCAGTGTAGATCGACAGCCCAATCAGCCCCAGCATTTT. The chain recombines TRBV2 with TRBJ1-5; tentatively, D is TRBD1 (5 bases). V lost 4 bases and J lost 3, with 13 bases in between. This CDR3 contains 15 residues. Germline V gives CDR1 SNHLY, CDR2 FYNNEI. The variable domain in full, with the rest retrieved from reference TRBV2 and TRBJ1-5, is EPEVTQTPSHQVTQMGQEVILRCVPISNHLYFYWYRQILGQKVEFLVSFYNNEISEKSEIFDDQFSVERPDGSNFTLKIRSTKLEDSAMYFCASSVDRQPNQPQHFGDGTRLSIL.

This clone counts as medium-sized. The chain couples TRBV19 to TRBJ1-1; the match to TRBD1 covers 9 bases. This CDR3 has 16 amino acids. The junction had 14 bases not matched to a gene; V was cut back by 7 bases and J by 5 bases. Germline values: CDR1 LNHDA, CDR2 SQIVND (reference sequence). The CDR3 protein is CASKIQVGQGGTEAFF. CDR3 nucleotides: TGTGCCAGTAAAATTCAAGTGGGACAGGGAGGGACTGAAGCTTTCTTT.

V is TRBV6-5 and J is TRBJ2-2, with D tentatively TRBD2 (6 bases). This CDR3 has 13 residues. Germline-derived CDR1 and CDR2 are MNHEY and SVGAGI. The ends were cut back, 2 bases at V and 7 bases at J, with 8 bases in the middle. CDR3 loop: CASSYGRDGELFF. CDR3 DNA sequence: TGTGCCAGCAGTTACGGGCGGGACGGGGAGCTGTTTTTT.

The chain has TRBV11-2 and TRBJ2-7; TRBD2 is a possible D gene (5 bases). V dropped 1 base and J dropped 6 bases, with 13 bases sitting between them. Germline CDR1 SGHAT, CDR2 FQNNGV. The CDR3 contains 14 residues. CDR3 nucleotides: TGTGCCAGCAGCTTAGTTGGCGGACTCGGCGAGCAGTACTTC. The encoded protein is CASSLVGGLGEQYF.

This chain joins TRBV5-5 and TRBJ2-7; the D gene is possibly TRBD1 (6 bases). Germline values: CDR1 SGHKS, CDR2 YYEKEE (reference sequence). V dropped 4 bases and J dropped 2 bases, with 13 bases sitting between them. The CDR3 loop spans 14 amino acids. CDR3 sequence (DNA): TGTGCCAGCAGCCATCTGACAGGTACCTACGAGCAGTACTTC. This translates into CASSHLTGTYEQYF.

This chain joins TRBV29-1 and TRBJ2-7, with D unresolved. The CDR3 contains 12 residues. The V and J ends lost 5 bases and 0 bases respectively, with 8 bases between them. Germline CDR1 is SQVTM and CDR2 is ANQGSEA. The CDR3 sequence is CSVFMSSYEQYF. The CDR3 DNA is TGCAGCGTTTTCATGAGCTCCTACGAGCAGTACTTC.

The V call is TRBV27, the J call TRBJ2-7; TRBD1 aligns across 10 bases. The CDR3 extends over 14 amino acids. Germline assignment: CDR1 MNHEY and CDR2 SMNVEV (reference sequence). V lost 6 bases to trimming and J lost 5 bases; unmatched junction nucleotides: 7. CDR3 sequence (DNA): TGTGCCAGCAGGCCGACCGGGACAGGGGACGAGCAGTACTTC. This encodes CASRPTGTGDEQYF.